The source of this T cell receptor beta chain is a study of identifying expanded T cells in peripheral blood. As to this clone: What it binds is not known.

Study outcomes and limitations: Roughly two-week clone count variance significantly increased as total template count grew.

Germline CDR1 SGHVS, CDR2 FNYEAQ. The CDR3 length is 14 residues. Trimming took 1 base from V and 8 from J, leaving 11 bases between them. No infections or other immune events were documented during collection. The protocol was immunoSEQ multiplex PCR, while the TCRdb copy is restricted to in-frame clones and leaves out a portion. The sample has about 91,000 clones; more than 70% are singletons. The V and J genes are TRBV7-6 and TRBJ1-4, with D uncertain. The specimen was blood. This receptor was obtained from a person between 18 and 75 years old in good health. As DNA, the CDR3 is TGTGCCAGCAGCTTAGGGACGGGTGGGGAAAAACTGTTTTTT. Protein: CASSLGTGGEKLFF.